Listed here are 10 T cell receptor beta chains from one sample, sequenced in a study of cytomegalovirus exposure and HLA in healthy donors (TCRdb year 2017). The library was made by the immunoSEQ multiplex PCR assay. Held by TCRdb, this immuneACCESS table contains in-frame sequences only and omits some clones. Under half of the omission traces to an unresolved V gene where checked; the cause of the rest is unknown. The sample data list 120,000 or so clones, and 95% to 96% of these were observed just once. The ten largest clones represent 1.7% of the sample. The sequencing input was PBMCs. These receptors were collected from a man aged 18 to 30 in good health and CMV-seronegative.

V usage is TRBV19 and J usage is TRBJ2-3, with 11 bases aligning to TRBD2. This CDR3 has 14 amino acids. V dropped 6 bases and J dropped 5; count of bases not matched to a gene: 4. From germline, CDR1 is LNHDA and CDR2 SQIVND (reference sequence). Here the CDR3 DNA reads TGTGCCAGTAGCCAAACTAGCGGGAGAGATACGCAGTATTTT. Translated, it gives CASSQTSGRDTQYF.

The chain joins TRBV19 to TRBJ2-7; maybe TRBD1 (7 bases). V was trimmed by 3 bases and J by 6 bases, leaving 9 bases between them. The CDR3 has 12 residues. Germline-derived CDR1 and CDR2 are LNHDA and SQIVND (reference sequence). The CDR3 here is CASSIQGGEQYF. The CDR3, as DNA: TGTGCCAGTAGTATTCAGGGGGGCGAGCAGTACTTC.

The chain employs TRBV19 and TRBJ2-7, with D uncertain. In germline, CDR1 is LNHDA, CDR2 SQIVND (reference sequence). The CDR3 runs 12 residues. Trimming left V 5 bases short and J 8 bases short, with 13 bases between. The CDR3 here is CASSPGPHQQYF. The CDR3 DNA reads TGTGCCAGTAGTCCTGGCCCCCACCAGCAGTACTTC.

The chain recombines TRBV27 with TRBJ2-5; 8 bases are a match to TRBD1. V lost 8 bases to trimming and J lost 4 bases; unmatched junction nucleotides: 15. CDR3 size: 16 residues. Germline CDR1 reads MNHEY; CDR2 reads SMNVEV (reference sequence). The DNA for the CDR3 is TGTGCCAGCCGAAAAAGCGACAGGGGCGTAGGAGAGACCCAGTACTTC. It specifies CASRKSDRGVGETQYF.

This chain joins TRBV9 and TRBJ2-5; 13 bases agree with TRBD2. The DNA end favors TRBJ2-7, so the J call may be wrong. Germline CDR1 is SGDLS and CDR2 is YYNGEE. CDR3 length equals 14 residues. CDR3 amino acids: CASSAGLAGHEQYF. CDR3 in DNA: TGTGCCAGCAGCGCGGGACTAGCGGGACACGAGCAGTACTTC.

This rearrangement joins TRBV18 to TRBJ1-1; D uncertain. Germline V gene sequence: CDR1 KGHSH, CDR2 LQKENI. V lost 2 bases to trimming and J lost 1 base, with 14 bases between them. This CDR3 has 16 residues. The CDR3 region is CASSPTSPGSNTEAFF. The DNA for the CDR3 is TGTGCCAGCTCACCAACGAGTCCGGGGTCGAACACTGAAGCTTTCTTT. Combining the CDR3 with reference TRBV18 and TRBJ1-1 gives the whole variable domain NAGVMQNPRHLVRRRGQEARLRCSPMKGHSHVYWYRQLPEEGLKFMVYLQKENIIDESGMPKERFSAEFPKEGPSILRIQQVVRGDSAAYFCASSPTSPGSNTEAFFGQGTRLTVV.

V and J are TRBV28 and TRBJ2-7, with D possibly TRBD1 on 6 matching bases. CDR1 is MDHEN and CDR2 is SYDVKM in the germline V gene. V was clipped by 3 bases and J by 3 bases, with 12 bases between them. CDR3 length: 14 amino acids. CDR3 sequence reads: CASSFRTAIYEQYF. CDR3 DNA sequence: TGTGCCAGCAGTTTTAGGACAGCTATCTACGAGCAGTACTTC. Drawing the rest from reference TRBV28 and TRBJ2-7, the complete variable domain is DVKVTQSSRYLVKRTGEKVFLECVQDMDHENMFWYRQDPGLGLRLIYFSYDVKMKEKGDIPEGYSVSREKKERFSLILESASTNQTSMYLCASSFRTAIYEQYFGPGTRLTVT.

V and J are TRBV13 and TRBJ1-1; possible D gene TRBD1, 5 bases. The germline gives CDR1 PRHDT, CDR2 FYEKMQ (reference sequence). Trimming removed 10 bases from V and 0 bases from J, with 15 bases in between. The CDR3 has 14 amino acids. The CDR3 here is CATDRQRMNTEAFF. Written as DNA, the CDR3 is TGTGCCACGGATCGACAGCGCATGAACACTGAAGCTTTCTTT.

The CDR3 bases are TGTGCCAGCAGTCCCGCGGACAGCGCTCCGTGGGGGAAACTGTTTTTT. Translating gives CASSPADSAPWGKLFF. The chain combines TRBV27 with TRBJ1-4, with D possibly being TRBD1 (6 bases). Germline V lookup: CDR1 MNHEY, CDR2 SMNVEV (reference sequence). V lost 5 bases, J lost 11 bases, and 24 bases lay in between. CDR3 length equals 16 residues.

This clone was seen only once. CDR3 sequence reads: CASSFTVTSGAYNEQFF. CDR3 bases: TGTGCCAGCAGCTTTACCGTGACTAGCGGGGCTTACAATGAGCAGTTCTTC. This chain links TRBV9 with TRBJ2-1, with 11 bases fitting TRBD2. Trimming at V came to 4 bases and at J to 4 bases, leaving 10 bases not matched to a gene. Per the germline V gene, CDR1 is SGDLS and CDR2 is YYNGEE. CDR3 length: 17 residues.